This T cell receptor delta chain appears in the sequencing data of a study of gamma-delta T cells after stem cell transplantation listed by TCRdb under 2016. This clone is medium-sized (0.01 to 0.1%) in terms of sample share. What this receptor recognizes is not known. Base qualities are not recorded, but no much larger clone differs from it by a single base. Library construction relied on RT-PCR. Sequencing used an Illumina MiSeq. With CATT, TCRdb called clones again from the public reads; duplicate DNA rows were later joined. In this sample the table shows about 7,800 delta-chain clones, approximately 14% of which occur a single time. The ten most abundant clones make up approximately 6% of the sample. The CDR3 has 19 amino acids, counting the end cysteine and phenylalanine. Kept here is only the CDR3 DNA, which spans 57 bases and is read in frame from base 1. After removal of 2 bases from V and 0 bases from J, the junction retains 7 bases not matched to a gene. Per the germline V gene, GEAIGNYY is the CDR1 and EKD is the CDR2.

Sequenced input: gamma-delta T cells. The V and J segments used are TRDV2 and TRDJ3; TRDD3 aligns with 9 central bases. The receptor was derived from a human donor. It is not recorded whose cells these are; they may come from a transplant donor. The CDR3 is CACDKLGIRSSWDTRQMFF. The DNA sequence is given as TGTGCCTGTGACAAGTTGGGGATACGAAGCTCCTGGGACACCCGACAGATGTTTTTC.